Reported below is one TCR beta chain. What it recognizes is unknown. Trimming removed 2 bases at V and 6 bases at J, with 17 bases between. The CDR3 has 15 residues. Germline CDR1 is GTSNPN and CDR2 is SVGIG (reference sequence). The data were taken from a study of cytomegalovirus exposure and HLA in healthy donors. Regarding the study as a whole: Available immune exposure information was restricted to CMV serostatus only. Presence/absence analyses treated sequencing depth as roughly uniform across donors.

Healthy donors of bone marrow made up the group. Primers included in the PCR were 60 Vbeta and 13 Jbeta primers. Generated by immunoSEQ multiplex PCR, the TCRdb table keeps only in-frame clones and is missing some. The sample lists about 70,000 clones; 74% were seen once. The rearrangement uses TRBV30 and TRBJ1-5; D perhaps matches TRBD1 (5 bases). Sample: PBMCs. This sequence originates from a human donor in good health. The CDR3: CAWSPHPQGTQPQHF. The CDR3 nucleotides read TGTGCCTGGAGTCCTCACCCCCAGGGAACTCAGCCCCAGCATTTT.